These 32 T cell receptor beta chains originate from one sample sequenced in a study of CD8 T cells in ankylosing spondylitis. TCRdb used MiXCR to reprocess the 5' RACE reads, holding one entry per CDR3 protein. The profile shows 220,000 or so distinct CDR3 sequences, about 10% of them singletons. Sequenced input: blood, either unsorted or a sorted T cell fraction (not recorded which). Receptors were obtained from a male donor with ankylosing spondylitis or in good health (not recorded which).

This clonotype has just a few counts. The chain employs TRBV5-1 and TRBJ2-7; perhaps D is TRBD1 or TRBD2 (6 bases each). The CDR3 runs 12 residues. Germline values: CDR1 SGHRS, CDR2 YFSETQ. V was shortened by 4 bases and J by 5 bases, with 10 bases between the two germline ends. The CDR3 protein is CASSPEGDEQYF. CDR3 in DNA: TGCGCCAGCAGCCCGGAGGGGGACGAGCAGTACTTC.

This clonotype appeared a few times. The J gene is TRBJ2-7, the V gene TRBV10-2, with 15 bases fitting TRBD2. Germline V gene data show CDR1 as WSHSY and CDR2 as SAAADI. J lost 3 bases, V lost 4 bases, and 1 base had no gene match. CDR3 length equals 15 residues. CDR3 region: CASSVGLAGGYEQYF. CDR3 nucleotides: TGCGCCAGCAGTGTGGGACTAGCGGGGGGCTACGAGCAGTACTTC.

This clonotype has a count of ten or more. This chain connects TRBV24-1 to TRBJ2-1; D is possibly TRBD1 (5 bases). Trimming stripped 4 bases from V and 8 bases from J, with 14 bases between. Germline V gene lookup returns CDR1 KGHDR and CDR2 SFDVKD. The CDR3 runs 14 residues. CDR3 region: CATSEDKGTDEQFF. The CDR3 bases are TGTGCCACCAGTGAGGACAAGGGTACGGATGAGCAGTTCTTC.

This clonotype was seen repeatedly, ten times or more. This chain links TRBV5-1 with TRBJ2-1; unclear D gene. Trimming left V 5 bases short and J 9 bases short, with 21 bases between. Per the germline V gene, CDR1 is SGHRS and CDR2 is YFSETQ. This CDR3 comprises 15 residues. CDR3 nucleotide sequence: TGCGCCAGCAGGGTAAATACAGACGGAATCAGTGAGCAGTTCTTC. Protein: CASRVNTDGISEQFF.

This clonotype was seen ten or more times. The chain uses TRBV20-1 and TRBJ2-2; no reliable D call. The V end lost 1 base, the J end lost 1 base, and 13 bases lay between the germline ends. The germline V gene encodes CDR1 DFQATT and CDR2 SNEGSKA (reference sequence). The CDR3 sequence is 16 residues long. The CDR3 reads CSARVLRAENTGELFF. The CDR3 DNA reads as TGCAGTGCTAGAGTGCTACGGGCAGAGAACACCGGGGAGCTGTTTTTT.

There are many counts of this clonotype. The V and J genes are TRBV7-2 and TRBJ1-2; tentative D call: TRBD1 (5 bases). This CDR3 is 14 amino acids long. Looked up from germline, CDR1 is SGHTA and CDR2 is FQGNSA. Trimming left V 5 bases short and J 4 bases short, with 14 bases between. CDR3 residues: CASSPGEEGYGYTF. In DNA, the CDR3 is TGTGCCAGCAGCCCGGGGGAGGAAGGCTATGGCTACACCTTC. The entire variable domain, with the rest obtained from reference TRBV7-2 and TRBJ1-2, is as follows: GAGVSQSPSNKVTEKGKDVELRCDPISGHTALYWYRQSLGQGLEFLIYFQGNSAPDKSGLPSDRFSAERTGGSVSTLTIQRTQQEDSAVYLCASSPGEEGYGYTFGSGTRLTVV.

This clonotype has ten or more counts. The chain combines TRBV6-4 with TRBJ2-7; TRBD1 matches 9 bases. Germline V CDR1 and CDR2: MRHNA, SNTAGT. The CDR3 is made up of 15 amino acids. The ends lost 3 bases at V and 2 bases at J; junction bases unmatched: 5. DNA for the CDR3: TGTGCCAGCAGTGAATTCGGACAGGGGCCCTACGAGCAGTACTTC. Its translation: CASSEFGQGPYEQYF.

The genes are TRBV28 and TRBJ2-7, with 10 nucleotides matching TRBD2. V gave up 6 bases and J gave up 3 bases; unmatched junction bases: 11. There are 16 residues in the CDR3. Per the germline V gene, CDR1 is MDHEN and CDR2 is SYDVKM. CDR3 bases: TGTGCCAGCAGCCCAGGACCTTCTAGCGGGGGCTACGAGCAGTACTTC. Protein: CASSPGPSSGGYEQYF.

V and J are TRBV5-1 and TRBJ1-2, with D unresolved. The CDR3 is 15 amino acids. Trimming pared 1 base from V and 0 bases from J, leaving 10 bases between. Germline CDR1 SGHRS, CDR2 YFSETQ. CDR3 sequence reads: CASSLSGETNYGYTF. DNA for the CDR3: TGCGCCAGCAGCTTGTCCGGGGAAACTAACTATGGCTACACCTTC. The whole variable domain, filled in from reference TRBV5-1 and TRBJ1-2, reads KAGVTQTPRYLIKTRGQQVTLSCSPISGHRSVSWYQQTPGQGLQFLFEYFSETQRNKGNFPGRFSGRQFSNSRSEMNVSTLELGDSALYLCASSLSGETNYGYTFGSGTRLTVV.

The sample holds many counts of this clonotype. This chain links TRBV12-3 or TRBV12-4 with TRBJ2-1; D unclear. The CDR3 consists of 15 residues. Trimming stripped 8 bases from V and 2 bases from J, with 16 bases between. CDR3 residues: CASGSSSMAYNEQFF. As DNA, the CDR3 is TGTGCCAGCGGGTCCTCGAGCATGGCCTACAATGAGCAGTTCTTC.

This clonotype was observed many times. The chain employs TRBV7-2 and TRBJ2-1, with TRBD2 matching over 8 bases. The length of the CDR3 is 15 residues. CDR1 SGHTA and CDR2 FQGNSA come from the germline V gene. Trimming at V came to 5 bases and at J to 3 bases, leaving 6 bases not matched to a gene. The CDR3 reads CASSLSGEGYNEQFF. The CDR3 DNA reads as TGTGCCAGCAGCCTTAGCGGGGAAGGCTACAATGAGCAGTTCTTC.

This clonotype was observed at least ten times. This chain uses TRBV3-1 with TRBJ1-2, with D hard to call. The germline CDR1 and CDR2 sequences are LGHDT and YNNKEL (reference sequence). Trimming removed 6 bases at V and 2 bases at J, with 4 bases between. The CDR3 covers 11 residues. DNA of the CDR3: TGTGCCAGCAGTGCGAACTATGGCTACACCTTC. This gives the protein CASSANYGYTF.

This clonotype was seen ten or more times. This chain uses TRBV29-1 with TRBJ1-2; 8 nucleotides line up with TRBD1. V was clipped by 4 bases and J by 7 bases; unmatched bases: 11. The CDR3 extends over 14 amino acids. Looked up from germline, CDR1 is SQVTM and CDR2 is ANQGSEA. CDR3: CSVGQGAQSFGYTF. CDR3 coding DNA: TGCAGCGTTGGGCAGGGGGCGCAAAGTTTTGGCTACACCTTC.

This clonotype showed up just a few times. The rearrangement uses TRBV5-1 and TRBJ2-5, with D unresolved. The CDR3 is 15 residues long. Germline values: CDR1 SGHRS, CDR2 YFSETQ. Trimming removed 1 base at V and 3 bases at J, with 13 bases between. This CDR3 reads CASSLSFGKEETQYF. The CDR3 coding sequence is TGCGCCAGCAGCTTGTCTTTTGGGAAGGAAGAGACCCAGTACTTC.

This clonotype was seen repeatedly, ten times or more. This chain joins TRBV5-1 and TRBJ1-5; D is perhaps TRBD1 (6 bases). V lost 8 bases and J 5 bases, leaving 11 bases between the germline ends. The CDR3 spans 12 residues. The germline V gene encodes CDR1 SGHRS and CDR2 YFSETQ. Here the CDR3 reads CARRGEHQPQHF. In DNA, the CDR3 is TGCGCCAGGAGGGGGGAACATCAGCCCCAGCATTTT. Supplemented by reference TRBV5-1 and TRBJ1-5, the full variable domain reads KAGVTQTPRYLIKTRGQQVTLSCSPISGHRSVSWYQQTPGQGLQFLFEYFSETQRNKGNFPGRFSGRQFSNSRSEMNVSTLELGDSALYLCARRGEHQPQHFGDGTRLSIL.

This clonotype was seen repeatedly, ten times or more. V gene TRBV24-1 combines with J gene TRBJ2-3; the match to TRBD1 covers 7 bases. The CDR3 is made up of 17 amino acids. V was pared by 0 bases and J by 4 bases, with 9 bases of the junction left unmatched. The germline V gene has CDR1 KGHDR and CDR2 SFDVKD. The CDR3 spells CATSDLGDTGVADTQYF. CDR3 in DNA: TGTGCCACCAGTGATTTGGGAGACACAGGGGTGGCAGATACGCAGTATTTT.

This clonotype has a count of ten or more. CDR3 residues: CSVGDNNQPQHF. The CDR3 nucleotides read TGCAGCGTTGGGGACAACAATCAGCCCCAGCATTTT. The chain carries TRBV29-1 and TRBJ1-5, with D possibly being TRBD1 (6 bases). CDR3 length: 12 amino acids. Per the germline V gene, CDR1 is SQVTM and CDR2 is ANQGSEA. V was clipped by 4 bases and J by 3 bases, with 7 bases between them.

In this sample, this clonotype turned up many times. The chain is built from TRBV20-1 and TRBJ1-1, with a weak D call TRBD1 (5 bases). The V gene lost 6 bases and the J gene lost 0 bases, with 17 bases spanning the gap. This CDR3 comprises 15 residues. The V gene's germline CDR1 is DFQATT and CDR2 SNEGSKA (reference sequence). The CDR3 region is CSAPKARAMNTEAFF. The CDR3 DNA reads TGCAGTGCCCCAAAGGCCAGGGCCATGAACACTGAAGCTTTCTTT.

This clonotype was counted many times. The genes are TRBV29-1 and TRBJ2-3; 8 nucleotides agree with TRBD2. Per germline, CDR1 SQVTM and CDR2 ANQGSEA. This CDR3 has 13 residues. V dropped 8 bases and J dropped 6; count of bases not matched to a gene: 10. As DNA, the CDR3 is TGCAGCTCCATCGAGCGGGGGAAGGATACGCAGTATTTT. It translates to CSSIERGKDTQYF.

In its sample, this clonotype was seen many times. The J gene is TRBJ2-1, the V gene TRBV5-1, with TRBD1 identical over 9 bases. V was clipped by 4 bases and J by 2 bases; unmatched bases: 7. Germline-derived CDR1 and CDR2 are SGHRS and YFSETQ. The CDR3 contains 16 residues. This CDR3 is CASSTQQGATYNEQFF. As DNA, the CDR3 is TGCGCCAGCAGCACCCAACAGGGGGCCACCTACAATGAGCAGTTCTTC.

In its sample, this clonotype was seen many times. This sequence joins TRBV7-9 and TRBJ2-1; the match to TRBD1 covers 7 bases. The CDR3 is 14 amino acids. CDR1 SEHNR and CDR2 FQNEAQ come from the germline V gene (reference sequence). With V trimmed by 2 bases and J by 6 bases, 4 bases remained unmatched. The chain's CDR3 is CASSLPAGGNEQFF. In DNA, the CDR3 is TGTGCCAGCAGCTTACCGGCAGGGGGCAATGAGCAGTTCTTC.

In its sample, this clonotype was seen many times. V usage is TRBV12-3 or TRBV12-4 and J usage is TRBJ2-3; D remains unclear. V lost 6 bases, J lost 0 bases, and 16 bases lay in between. This CDR3 is built from 16 residues. CDR3 amino acids: CASSRQIGPSTDTQYF. DNA of the CDR3: TGTGCCAGCAGCCGTCAAATTGGCCCGAGCACAGATACGCAGTATTTT.

This chain joins TRBV11-1 and TRBJ2-6, with 8 bases aligning to TRBD1. From germline, CDR1 is SGHAT and CDR2 FQDESV (reference sequence). J gave up 0 bases and V 2 bases, and 6 bases lay outside the gene matches. The CDR3 covers 18 residues. The CDR3 DNA reads as TGTGCCAGCAGCTTAAGTCGGACAGGGAACTCTGGGGCCAACGTCCTGACTTTC. Translation gives CASSLSRTGNSGANVLTF.

This clonotype was seen repeatedly, ten times or more. The chain joins TRBV6-1 to TRBJ2-7; the D is unclear. There are 14 residues in the CDR3. Between the trimmed V and J ends, which lost 10 bases and 6 bases, there was a span of 22 bases. CDR1 and CDR2 from the germline V gene are MNHNS and SASEGT. This CDR3 is CATLLGRASTEQYF. The CDR3, as DNA: TGTGCCACCCTACTGGGCCGCGCTTCCACCGAGCAGTACTTC.

This clonotype was detected ten times or more. J is TRBJ2-1 and V is TRBV5-1; D call uncertain. V was pared by 0 bases and J by 0 bases, with 10 bases between. The CDR3 loop spans 16 amino acids. CDR1 SGHRS and CDR2 YFSETQ come from the germline V gene. The CDR3 bases are TGCGCCAGCAGCTTGGATCGGCCCTTCTCCTACAATGAGCAGTTCTTC. It codes for CASSLDRPFSYNEQFF. The full variable domain, rest sourced from reference TRBV5-1 and TRBJ2-1, is KAGVTQTPRYLIKTRGQQVTLSCSPISGHRSVSWYQQTPGQGLQFLFEYFSETQRNKGNFPGRFSGRQFSNSRSEMNVSTLELGDSALYLCASSLDRPFSYNEQFFGPGTRLTVL.

This clonotype showed up many times. The gene calls are TRBV5-6 and TRBJ2-3, with D maybe TRBD1 (6 bases). CDR1 is SGHDT, CDR2 YYEEEE, per germline. Trimming left V 0 bases short and J 2 bases short, with 16 bases between. The CDR3 spans 17 residues. CDR3 residues: CASSLGGQGSITDTQYF. In nucleotides, the CDR3 is TGTGCCAGCAGCTTGGGAGGGCAGGGGAGTATCACAGATACGCAGTATTTT.

This clonotype was observed at least ten times. V is TRBV12-3 or TRBV12-4 and J is TRBJ2-5, with unresolved D. This CDR3 region has 14 residues. V was cut by 5 bases and J by 0 bases, with 10 bases left in between. CDR3 loop: CASSDQAYQETQYF. CDR3 nucleotides: TGTGCCAGCAGTGATCAGGCGTACCAAGAGACCCAGTACTTC.

This clonotype was found many times. The chain uses TRBV2 and TRBJ1-5; D might be TRBD1 (5 bases). Germline values: CDR1 SNHLY, CDR2 FYNNEI. Trimming cost V 6 bases and J 0 bases, with 21 bases left between them. The CDR3 is made up of 18 amino acids. The CDR3 region is CASSLRDLGAYSNQPQHF. The CDR3 DNA reads as TGTGCCAGCAGCCTCCGGGACCTAGGGGCCTATAGCAATCAGCCCCAGCATTTT.

At least ten counts were recorded for this clonotype. This chain uses TRBV5-1 with TRBJ1-4, with no clear D. The V end was cut by 4 bases, the J end by 4 bases, with 11 bases between. This CDR3 has 14 residues. Germline CDR1 SGHRS, CDR2 YFSETQ. As DNA, the CDR3 is TGCGCCAGCAGCGCTGACGCAGTTAATGAAAAACTGTTTTTT. It is translated as CASSADAVNEKLFF.

The gene calls are TRBV30 and TRBJ1-2; 8 positions match TRBD1. Germline V gene sequence: CDR1 GTSNPN, CDR2 SVGIG (reference sequence). The CDR3 extends over 13 amino acids. V shed 3 bases and J 3 bases; nucleotides not matched to a gene: 3. CDR3 coding DNA: TGTGCCTGGAGGCTACAGGGGGACTATGGCTACACCTTC. As protein: CAWRLQGDYGYTF.

The CDR3 DNA sequence: TGTGCCAGCAGCTTAATCGGGGGATCCTACAATGAGCAGTTCTTC. Its protein product is CASSLIGGSYNEQFF. This rearrangement joins TRBV7-3 to TRBJ2-1; D is possibly TRBD2 (6 bases). The CDR3 runs to 15 residues. V lost 1 base and J lost 1, with 8 bases in between. Germline V gives CDR1 SGHTA, CDR2 FQGTGA.

This chain uses TRBV19 with TRBJ1-5; TRBD1 agrees at 10 bases. V lost 3 bases and J lost 7; bases outside the gene matches: 15. This CDR3 has 18 residues. The V gene's germline CDR1 is LNHDA and CDR2 SQIVND (reference sequence). This CDR3 reads CASSINPKSGQGRQPQHF. DNA for the CDR3: TGTGCCAGTAGTATCAACCCAAAGTCGGGACAGGGGAGACAGCCCCAGCATTTT.